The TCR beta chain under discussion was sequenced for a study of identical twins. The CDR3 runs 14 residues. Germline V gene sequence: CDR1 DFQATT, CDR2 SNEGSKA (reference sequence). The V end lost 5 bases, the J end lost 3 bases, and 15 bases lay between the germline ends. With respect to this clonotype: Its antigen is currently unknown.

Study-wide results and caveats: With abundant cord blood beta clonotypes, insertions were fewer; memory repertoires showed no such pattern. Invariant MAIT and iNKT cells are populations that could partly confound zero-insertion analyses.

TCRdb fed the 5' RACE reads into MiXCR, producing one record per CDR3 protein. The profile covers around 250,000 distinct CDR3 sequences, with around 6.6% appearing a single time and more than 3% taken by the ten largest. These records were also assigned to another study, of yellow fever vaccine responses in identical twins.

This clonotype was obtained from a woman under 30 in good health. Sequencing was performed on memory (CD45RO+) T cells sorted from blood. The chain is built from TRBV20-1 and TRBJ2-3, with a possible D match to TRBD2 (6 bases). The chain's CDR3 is CSARRGLPTDTQYF. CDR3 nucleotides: TGCAGTGCTCGAAGGGGACTTCCTACAGATACGCAGTATTTT.